Detailed here is one T cell receptor beta chain. The data derive from a study of blood T cell repertoires in COVID-19. For the study at large: Samples taken during acute and convalescent COVID-19 were collected in the United States, Italy and Spain.

Germline CDR1 reads LNHDA; CDR2 reads SQIVND (reference sequence). V gave up 3 bases and J gave up 5 bases, with 16 bases separating them. The CDR3 has 15 residues. The age range of participants was about 18 to 89 years, with residence in about two dozen US areas. Participants reported their clinical history, and cohort assignment relied on those reports. Sequencing used immunoSEQ multiplex PCR; TCRdb keeps in-frame clones, though not all of them. The sample lists over 350,000 clones; roughly 90% were seen once. This receptor was identified in a woman aged 25 to 39 with acute COVID-19. Specimen: PBMCs or T cells enriched from blood (not recorded which). The genes are TRBV19 and TRBJ2-5; weak D call: TRBD2 (6 bases). The CDR3 sequence: CASSIARRDRETQYF. Written as DNA, the CDR3 is TGTGCCAGTAGTATCGCCCGGCGGGACCGCGAGACCCAGTACTTC. Full variable domain (remainder filled in from reference TRBV19 and TRBJ2-5): DGGITQSPKYLFRKEGQNVTLSCEQNLNHDAMYWYRQDPGQGLRLIYYSQIVNDFQKGDIAEGYSVSREKKESFPLTVTSAQKNPTAFYLCASSIARRDRETQYFGPGTRLLVL.